The T cell receptor (beta chain) described here comes from a study of T cell changes during pregnancy in multiple sclerosis. Profiling relied on immunoSEQ multiplex PCR, and the TCRdb table lists in-frame clones only, not all of them. The profile shows tens of thousands of clones, 85% to 95% of them singletons. The germline gives CDR1 SGHDN, CDR2 FVKESK. V shed 3 bases, J shed 8 bases, and the junction held 2 bases outside the gene matches. This CDR3 region has 12 residues. J is TRBJ1-2 and V is TRBV14, with TRBD1 matching 8 bases. The receptor's source is a female donor with multiple sclerosis, enrolled in a pregnancy study. The sample here was CD4+ T cells from peripheral blood mononuclear cells, taken in the first trimester of pregnancy. This CDR3 is CASSQTGVGYTF. CDR3 coding DNA: TGTGCCAGCAGCCAGACAGGGGTCGGCTACACCTTC.